One and the same sample provided the 11 T cell receptor beta chains below, sequenced in a study of blood T cell repertoires in COVID-19. Sequenced by immunoSEQ multiplex PCR; TCRdb stores in-frame clones only, minus some. The repertoire has about 200,000 clones, roughly 88% of them found once; the top ten carry around 1.6%. The sequencing sample was made of peripheral blood. These receptors were obtained from a man between 18 and 35 years old with active or convalescent COVID-19.

This chain connects TRBV20-1 to TRBJ2-7; D call uncertain. The V end was cut by 3 bases, the J end by 3 bases, with 6 bases between. Germline loops: CDR1 DFQATT, CDR2 SNEGSKA (reference sequence). The CDR3 runs 11 residues. DNA for the CDR3: TGCAGTGCTAGGCGAAGCTACGAGCAGTACTTC. This translates into CSARRSYEQYF.

The J gene is TRBJ2-5, the V gene TRBV6-5; maybe TRBD2 (6 bases). With 8 bases removed from V and 3 bases from J, the gap between germline ends came to 13 bases. The germline CDR1 and CDR2 sequences are MNHEY and SVGAGI. This CDR3 is 13 amino acids long. The CDR3 region is CASRDSTKETQYF. CDR3 in DNA: TGTGCCAGCCGGGACTCGACGAAAGAGACCCAGTACTTC.

This clone was observed a single time. The gene calls are TRBV5-1 and TRBJ2-7; unclear D gene. This CDR3 contains 13 residues. Trimming removed 0 bases from V and 0 bases from J, with 4 bases in between. Germline V gene sequence: CDR1 SGHRS, CDR2 YFSETQ. The CDR3 reads CASSLGSSYEQYF. The CDR3 coding sequence is TGCGCCAGCAGCTTGGGGAGCTCCTACGAGCAGTACTTC.

This clone was counted a single time. This sequence joins TRBV28 and TRBJ1-3, with TRBD1 matching 7 bases. The length of the CDR3 is 13 residues. The V segment lost 8 bases and the J segment 2 bases; nucleotides outside the gene matches: 3. CDR1 is MDHEN and CDR2 is SYDVKM in the germline V gene. CDR3 amino acids: CASETGPGNTIYF. CDR3 nucleotides: TGTGCCAGCGAGACAGGGCCTGGAAACACCATATATTTT.

The V call is TRBV28, the J call TRBJ1-1, with D perhaps matching TRBD1 (6 bases). This CDR3 has 14 amino acids. Germline assignment: CDR1 MDHEN and CDR2 SYDVKM. The ends were cut back, 2 bases at V and 7 bases at J, with 14 bases in the middle. The CDR3 region has the DNA TGTGCCAGCAGTTTAATATTCCAGGACAGTGAAGCTTTCTTT. Translated, it gives CASSLIFQDSEAFF.

J is TRBJ2-7 and V is TRBV11-2; D ambiguous. V lost 1 base to trimming and J lost 2 bases, with 15 bases between them. This CDR3 has 16 amino acids. CDR1 and CDR2 from the germline V gene are SGHAT and FQNNGV. The CDR3 region is CASSLVVFRSPYEQYF. As DNA, the CDR3 is TGTGCCAGCAGCTTAGTGGTCTTCCGGAGCCCCTACGAGCAGTACTTC.

The chain joins TRBV9 to TRBJ1-6, with D perhaps TRBD1 (6 bases). This CDR3 is built from 14 residues. Trimming pared 5 bases from V and 6 bases from J, leaving 12 bases between. Per germline, CDR1 SGDLS and CDR2 YYNGEE. The CDR3 loop reads CASRQGQGNSPLHF. CDR3 coding DNA: TGTGCCAGCAGGCAGGGGCAGGGTAATTCACCCCTCCACTTT.

The chain recombines TRBV4-2 with TRBJ1-2; D is perhaps TRBD1 (5 bases). From germline, CDR1 is LGHNA and CDR2 YNFKEQ. The CDR3 contains 14 residues. Trimming took off 0 bases at V and 1 base at J, with 6 bases between the two ends. As DNA, the CDR3 is TGTGCCAGCAGCCAAGAAAGGGGTAACTATGGCTACACCTTC. As protein: CASSQERGNYGYTF.

This CDR3 is CASSLFVGGRALDEQFF. CDR3 sequence (DNA): TGTGCCAGCAGCCTTTTCGTTGGCGGGAGGGCCCTCGATGAGCAGTTCTTC. V usage is TRBV7-3 and J usage is TRBJ2-1; 9 positions match TRBD2. Looked up from germline, CDR1 is SGHTA and CDR2 is FQGTGA. The CDR3 has 17 residues. With 5 bases clipped from V and 8 bases from J, the junction kept 16 bases outside the gene matches.

With respect to this clone: The same CDR3 arises from other DNA sequences in this sample as well. The chain links TRBV5-1 to TRBJ2-3; 8 bases align to TRBD2. V lost 0 bases, J lost 3 bases, and 0 bases stayed unmatched. CDR1 and CDR2 (germline): SGHRS, YFSETQ. CDR3 size: 14 residues. The CDR3 DNA sequence: TGCGCCAGCAGCTTGGCTAGCGGGACAGATACGCAGTATTTT. Its translation: CASSLASGTDTQYF.

V usage is TRBV5-1 and J usage is TRBJ2-5; D uncertain. CDR3 length: 14 amino acids. Trimming left V 4 bases short and J 1 base short, with 11 bases between. Germline V lookup: CDR1 SGHRS, CDR2 YFSETQ. As DNA, the CDR3 is TGCGCCAGCAGCCAACAACGCTCCCAAGAGACCCAGTACTTC. This gives the protein CASSQQRSQETQYF.